The rows below give T cell receptor beta chains drawn from one sample of a study of T cell responses to AZD1222 COVID-19 vaccine. Measured with immunoSEQ multiplex PCR; TCRdb has only the in-frame clones, and not every one. The sample carries tens of thousands of clones, 80% to 90% recorded once. The sequencing here drew on peripheral blood, taken 28 days after the second AZD1222 dose. Receptors were obtained from an adult who received the AZD1222 COVID-19 vaccine. CDR3s include the opening cysteine and the closing phenylalanine or tryptophan. A D gene is named only where the DNA matches it firmly. Clone size is given for some rows only: seen once, a few or many times, or a class if the clone is expanded.

-	TRBV6-6	TRBJ2-7	-	CASSYYGAREQYF	TGTGCCAGCAGTTACTACGGGGCGCGCGAGCAGTACTTC
-	TRBV10-1	TRBJ2-7	-	CASKPLDGQYREQYF	TGCGCCAGCAAGCCTCTGGATGGACAGTATCGGGAGCAGTACTTC
-	TRBV5-5	TRBJ2-1	-	CASSFEGSYNEQFF	TGTGCCAGCAGCTTTGAGGGATCCTACAATGAGCAGTTCTTC
few	TRBV5-6	TRBJ1-1	-	CASSTGPEAFF	TGTGCCAGCAGCACGGGGCCTGAAGCTTTCTTT
-	TRBV18	TRBJ1-5	-	CASSPPSRNQPQHF	TGTGCCAGCTCACCACCGTCCCGGAATCAGCCCCAGCATTTT
once	TRBV5-4	TRBJ1-6	-	CASSLWQRGSPLHF	TGTGCCAGCAGCTTGTGGCAGAGGGGTTCACCCCTCCACTTT
once	TRBV5-5	TRBJ2-1	TRBD2	CASSLSRTSSVSYNEQFF	TGTGCCAGCAGCTTGAGCCGGACTAGCTCGGTCTCCTACAATGAGCAGTTCTTC
-	TRBV18	TRBJ1-4	-	CASSPGATNEKLFF	TGTGCCAGCTCACCCGGTGCAACTAATGAAAAACTGTTTTTT
once	TRBV19	TRBJ1-5	TRBD1	CASSTGGNQPQHF	TGTGCCAGTAGCACAGGGGGCAATCAGCCCCAGCATTTT
-	TRBV21-1	TRBJ2-7	-	CASSAPDSHVNEQYF	TGTGCCAGCAGCGCACCGGACAGCCACGTAAACGAGCAGTACTTC
once	TRBV5-5	TRBJ2-3	TRBD2	CASSLRGGPGDTQYF	TGTGCCAGCAGCTTGCGGGGAGGGCCGGGGGATACGCAGTATTTT
-	TRBV7-6	TRBJ2-1	TRBD1	CASSWRTGHNEQFF	TGTGCCAGCAGCTGGCGGACAGGCCACAATGAGCAGTTCTTC
-	TRBV9	TRBJ2-3	-	CASSPWVSGTDTQYF	TGTGCCAGCAGCCCTTGGGTGAGCGGCACAGATACGCAGTATTTT
-	TRBV6-5	TRBJ1-2	TRBD1	CASCLQSGTGSRYTF	TGTGCCAGCTGCCTCCAATCCGGGACAGGGTCGCGCTACACCTTC
-	TRBV27	TRBJ1-6	-	CASSFWQTSPLHF	TGTGCCAGCAGTTTTTGGCAGACTTCACCCCTCCACTTT
-	TRBV2	TRBJ1-5	-	CASRGGAYSNQPQHF	TGTGCCAGCAGAGGGGGTGCCTATAGCAATCAGCCCCAGCATTTT
-	TRBV30	TRBJ2-3	-	CAWTQREADTQYF	TGTGCCTGGACCCAGAGAGAGGCAGATACGCAGTATTTT
-	TRBV6-5	TRBJ1-2	-	CASSFNYGYTF	TGTGCCAGCAGTTTTAACTATGGCTACACCTTC
-	TRBV28	TRBJ1-2	TRBD1	CASTQGALSYYGYTF	TGTGCCAGCACCCAGGGGGCGTTAAGTTACTATGGCTACACCTTC
-	TRBV2	TRBJ2-7	-	CASSEGGLSLYEQYF	TGTGCCAGCAGTGAGGGTGGGTTAAGTCTCTACGAGCAGTACTTC
-	TRBV19	TRBJ1-5	TRBD1	CASSMGTGGQPQHF	TGTGCCAGTAGTATGGGGACAGGCGGACAGCCCCAGCATTTT
-	TRBV5-4	TRBJ2-7	TRBD1	CASSRGQGNYEQYF	TGTGCCAGCAGCCGAGGACAGGGTAACTACGAGCAGTACTTC
-	TRBV5-5	TRBJ1-2	-	CASSLDGSYGYTF	TGTGCCAGCAGCTTGGATGGATCCTATGGCTACACCTTC
-	TRBV14	TRBJ1-2	-	CASSQGRGRLNSYTF	TGTGCCAGCAGCCAAGGCCGGGGTAGACTTAATAGCTACACCTTC
few	TRBV19	TRBJ1-1	-	CASSPRAYMNTEAFF	TGTGCCAGTAGCCCGAGGGCGTACATGAACACTGAAGCTTTCTTT
-	TRBV28	TRBJ1-4	TRBD1	CASSSPGQGDEKLFF	TGTGCCAGCTCATCCCCGGGACAGGGGGATGAAAAACTGTTTTTT
-	TRBV2	TRBJ2-2	-	CASSLLPNTGELFF	TGTGCCAGCTCGTTGCTACCGAACACCGGGGAGCTGTTTTTT
-	TRBV4-1	TRBJ2-1	TRBD1	CASSHRTGYNEQFF	TGCGCCAGCAGCCATAGGACAGGATACAATGAGCAGTTCTTC
-	TRBV7-3	TRBJ2-3	TRBD2	CASSLVAGSTDTQYF	TGTGCCAGCAGCTTAGTAGCGGGAAGCACAGATACGCAGTATTTT
-	TRBV5-4	TRBJ2-7	TRBD2	CASSSGLAGGLEQYF	TGTGCCAGCAGCTCGGGACTAGCGGGAGGTCTCGAGCAGTACTTC
-	TRBV4-1	TRBJ2-3	TRBD2	CASSRTGLATDTQYF	TGCGCCAGCAGCCGGACCGGACTAGCCACAGATACGCAGTATTTT
-	TRBV6-2/TRBV6-3	TRBJ2-2	TRBD2	CASSRPLAGNTGELFF	TGTGCCAGCAGCCGACCCTTAGCGGGAAACACCGGGGAGCTGTTTTTT
-	TRBV28	TRBJ2-5	TRBD2	CASSTGLAGLKRQETQYF	TGTGCCAGCAGCACGGGACTAGCGGGGCTCAAGAGACAGGAGACCCAGTACTTC
-	TRBV18	TRBJ2-7	-	CASSPLSMSYEQYF	TGTGCCAGCTCACCATTGAGTATGTCCTACGAGCAGTACTTC
-	TRBV27	TRBJ2-1	-	CASSFGGTSGNEQFF	TGTGCCAGCAGTTTCGGAGGGACATCTGGCAATGAGCAGTTCTTC
-	TRBV9	TRBJ2-7	-	CASSATAGNSYEQYF	TGTGCCAGCAGCGCGACGGCGGGTAACTCCTACGAGCAGTACTTC
once	TRBV7-6	TRBJ2-2	TRBD2	CASSKMGGRPTGELFF	TGTGCCAGCAGCAAGATGGGCGGGAGGCCGACCGGGGAGCTGTTTTTT
-	TRBV20-1	TRBJ2-3	-	CSASRLTDTQYF	TGCAGTGCTAGTCGGCTCACAGATACGCAGTATTTT
-	TRBV5-6	TRBJ2-7	-	CASSLTQGFYEQYF	TGTGCCAGCAGCTTAACTCAGGGTTTCTACGAGCAGTACTTC
-	TRBV11-2	TRBJ2-3	-	CASSLGTTRTQYF	TGTGCCAGCAGCTTAGGGACTACCAGGACGCAGTATTTT
-	TRBV5-5	TRBJ2-7	-	CASSLWAESVEQYF	TGTGCCAGCAGCTTGTGGGCCGAGAGCGTCGAGCAGTACTTC
-	TRBV12-5	TRBJ1-5	-	CASGLDRTERGNQPQHF	TGTGCTAGTGGTTTGGATAGGACAGAGCGGGGCAATCAGCCCCAGCATTTT
-	TRBV29-1	TRBJ1-4	TRBD1	CSVQGLGEKLFF	TGCAGCGTACAGGGGTTGGGGGAAAAACTGTTTTTT
-	TRBV7-9	TRBJ1-2	-	CASSLLGNSAGYTF	TGTGCCAGCAGCTTACTGGGAAATAGCGCAGGCTACACCTTC
-	TRBV15	TRBJ1-2	-	CATSRVPVYGYTF	TGTGCCACCAGCAGAGTCCCAGTCTATGGCTACACCTTC
few	TRBV12-5	TRBJ1-6	-	CASGLVNNSPLHF	TGTGCTAGTGGTTTGGTGAACAATTCACCCCTCCACTTT
-	TRBV7-8	TRBJ2-7	-	CASSLRTGSSYEQYF	TGTGCCAGCAGCTTAAGGACTGGTAGCTCCTACGAGCAGTACTTC
-	TRBV3-1/TRBV3-2	TRBJ2-5	-	CASSSLDGRTQYF	TGTGCCAGCAGTTCCCTTGATGGGCGGACCCAGTACTTC
-	TRBV6-2/TRBV6-3	TRBJ1-1	-	CASSFAPRRTEAFF	TGTGCCAGCAGTTTTGCCCCCCGGAGGACTGAAGCTTTCTTT
-	TRBV7-9	TRBJ2-2	TRBD1	CAPQTGYESGELFF	TGTGCCCCTCAGACAGGGTACGAATCCGGGGAGCTGTTTTTT
-	TRBV6-5	TRBJ2-7	TRBD1	CASRSDRDYEQYF	TGTGCCAGCAGGAGTGACAGGGACTACGAGCAGTACTTC
-	TRBV19	TRBJ1-5	-	CASIEPQHF	TGTGCCAGTATTGAGCCCCAGCATTTT
-	TRBV11-3	TRBJ2-7	-	CASSFVSAEQYF	TGTGCCAGCAGCTTTGTGTCCGCCGAGCAGTACTTC
-	TRBV9	TRBJ1-6	-	CASSLLTSNSPLHF	TGTGCCAGCTCCCTCCTGACCTCTAATTCACCCCTCCACTTT
-	TRBV7-9	TRBJ2-7	TRBD2	CASSQSGRALEQYF	TGTGCCAGCAGCCAGAGCGGGAGGGCCCTCGAGCAGTACTTC
-	TRBV4-2	TRBJ1-2	-	CASSQDEGYYGYTF	TGTGCCAGCAGCCAAGACGAGGGGTACTATGGCTACACCTTC
-	TRBV5-5	TRBJ2-1	-	CASSLGGSSGNEQFF	TGTGCCAGCAGCTTAGGGGGGTCTTCGGGGAATGAGCAGTTCTTC
few	TRBV30	TRBJ2-7	TRBD1	CAWSDRGEQYF	TGTGCCTGGAGTGACAGGGGCGAGCAGTACTTC
-	TRBV3-1/TRBV3-2	TRBJ2-1	-	CASSRPNNEQFF	TGTGCCAGCAGCCGGCCCAACAATGAGCAGTTCTTC